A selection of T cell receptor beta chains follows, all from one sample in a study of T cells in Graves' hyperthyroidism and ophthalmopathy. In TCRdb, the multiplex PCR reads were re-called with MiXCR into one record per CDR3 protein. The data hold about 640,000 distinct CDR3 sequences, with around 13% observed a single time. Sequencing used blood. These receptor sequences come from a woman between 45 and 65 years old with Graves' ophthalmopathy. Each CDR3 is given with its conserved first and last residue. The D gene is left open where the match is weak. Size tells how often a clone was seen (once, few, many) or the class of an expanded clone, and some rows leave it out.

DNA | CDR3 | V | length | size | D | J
TGCAGCCGAGAAGGGGGTGGTGAGACCCAGTACTTC | CSREGGGETQYF | TRBV20-1 | 12 | NA | NA | TRBJ2-5
TGTGCCTGCAGCTCATCGCCACAGCCCAATCAGCCCCAGCATTTT | CACSSSPQPNQPQHF | TRBV7-8 | 15 | few | NA | TRBJ1-5
TGTGCCAGCAGTTTGGGGAGGGGACTTGCTTATGGCTACACCTTC | CASSLGRGLAYGYTF | TRBV7-2 | 15 | NA | NA | TRBJ1-2
TGCAGCGTTGACCCTGGACAGGGGGCGGTAGGCACAGATACGCAGTATTTT | CSVDPGQGAVGTDTQYF | TRBV29-1 | 17 | many | TRBD1 | TRBJ2-3
TGTGCCAGCAGTTACCCTGGGACTCTCCACACTGAAGCTTTCTTT | CASSYPGTLHTEAFF | TRBV6-2/TRBV6-3 | 15 | NA | NA | TRBJ1-1
TGTGCCAGCAGCGTAGTCCCGGACCCCCGGACGGTTAACGAGCAGTACTTC | CASSVVPDPRTVNEQYF | TRBV7-2 | 17 | many | NA | TRBJ2-7
TGCGCCAGCAGCCAAGGGTTCGGGGGAGCGTACGAGCAGTACTTC | CASSQGFGGAYEQYF | TRBV4-3 | 15 | NA | NA | TRBJ2-7
TGCGCCAGCAGTGAGCCACTCCGGGGTGGCTACACCTTC | CASSEPLRGGYTF | TRBV10-1 | 13 | few | NA | TRBJ1-2
TGTGCCAGCAGCTTAGAACGGAATGAAGCTTTCTTT | CASSLERNEAFF | TRBV7-9 | 12 | many | NA | TRBJ1-1
TGTGCCAGCAGTTACGCCCAGGGACATCAGCCCCAGCATTTT | CASSYAQGHQPQHF | TRBV6-2/TRBV6-3 | 14 | few | NA | TRBJ1-5
TGCGCCAGCAGCTTGGAGGGGCAGGAGCAGTTCTTC | CASSLEGQEQFF | TRBV5-1 | 12 | few | NA | TRBJ2-1
TGTGCCAGCAGTGAAGCTTACGGGGCTGAGGAGACCCAGTACTTC | CASSEAYGAEETQYF | TRBV6-1 | 15 | NA | NA | TRBJ2-5
TGTGCCAGCAGGGGACAGAACACTGAAGCTTTCTTT | CASRGQNTEAFF | TRBV7-9 | 12 | many | NA | TRBJ1-1
TGTGCCAGCTCACCGCAGGGGGCTGCTAATGAAAAACTGTTTTTT | CASSPQGAANEKLFF | TRBV18 | 15 | many | TRBD1 | TRBJ1-4